This TCR beta chain is drawn from a study of control samples from healthy donors and cancer patients (dated by TCRdb to about 2020). In regard to this clone: This receptor's antigen is unknown. No base quality values were provided; no much bigger clone lies one nucleotide off.

CDR1 MNHEY and CDR2 SVGEGT were looked up in the germline V gene. The CDR3 holds 15 amino acids from the cysteine to the phenylalanine. Only the CDR3 part of the read is kept: 45 bases, read in frame from the first base. Trimming costs V 0 bases and J 1 base, and their ends lie 7 bases apart. The method behind the library was the immunoSEQ multiplex PCR assay. The table was pulled from immuneACCESS by TCRdb, which kept in-frame rearrangements only. Such tables lose some clones; where checked, under half of the loss comes from unresolved V genes, and the rest has no known cause. The sample has roughly 190,000 clones on record, roughly 89% of them singletons. Clones ranked in the top ten supply roughly 1.6% of the sample.

The receptor comes from a woman aged 25 to 39 in good health. The receptor chain draws on TRBV6-2 or TRBV6-3 and TRBJ2-4, with no D gene named confidently. The sequencing sample was made of blood. CDR3 protein: CASSYSFQAKNIQYF. The DNA sequence is TGTGCCAGCAGTTACTCCTTCCAGGCCAAAAACATTCAGTACTTC.